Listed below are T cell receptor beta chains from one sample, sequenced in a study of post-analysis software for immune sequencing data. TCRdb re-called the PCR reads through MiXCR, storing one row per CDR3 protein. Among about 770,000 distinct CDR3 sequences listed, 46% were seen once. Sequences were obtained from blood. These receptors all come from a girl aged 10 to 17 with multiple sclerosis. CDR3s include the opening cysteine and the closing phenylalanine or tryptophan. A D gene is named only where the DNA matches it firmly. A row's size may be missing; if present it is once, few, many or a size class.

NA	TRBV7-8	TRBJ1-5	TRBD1	TGTGCCAGCAGCTCCCATTCCGGGACAGGGCTTCGGGCCCAGCATTTT	CASSSHSGTGLRAQHF
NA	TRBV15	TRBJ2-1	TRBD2	TGTGCCACCAGCAGAGATCTACTAGCGGGGACCCATGAGCAGTTCTTC	CATSRDLLAGTHEQFF
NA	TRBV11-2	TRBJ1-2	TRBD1	TGTGCCAGCAGCCAAGCCCCGATAGAGACAGGGGAAAACTATGGCTACACCTTC	CASSQAPIETGENYGYTF
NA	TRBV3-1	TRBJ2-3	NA	TGTGCCAGCAGCCAAGAAGGGCTCAGCGGGAGCACAGATACGCAGTATTTT	CASSQEGLSGSTDTQYF
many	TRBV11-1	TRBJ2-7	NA	TGTGCCAGCAGCCCCCGGAGGGGCGCTCAGGTCTCCGAGCAGTACTTC	CASSPRRGAQVSEQYF
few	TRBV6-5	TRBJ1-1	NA	TGTGCCAGCAGACCCGACAGGAGCAACACTGAAGCTTTCTTT	CASRPDRSNTEAFF
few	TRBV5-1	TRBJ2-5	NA	TGCGCCAGCAGCCCTGGGTTTACCCAGGGCGGAGAGACCCAGTACTTC	CASSPGFTQGGETQYF
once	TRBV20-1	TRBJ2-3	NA	TGCAGTGCTAGACCAGGGTCTAGCACAGATACGCAGTATTTT	CSARPGSSTDTQYF
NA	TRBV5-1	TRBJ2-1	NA	TGCGCCAGCAGCCGTGAAGGTCTGGGTGAGCAGTTCTTC	CASSREGLGEQFF
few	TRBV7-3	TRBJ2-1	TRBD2	TGTGCCAGCAGCTTAACGGGCAGCGGGGACAATGAGCAGTTCTTC	CASSLTGSGDNEQFF
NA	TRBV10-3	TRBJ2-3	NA	TGTGCCATCAGTGACCCGCGGCTCTACACAGATACGCAGTATTTT	CAISDPRLYTDTQYF
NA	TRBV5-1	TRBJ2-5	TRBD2	TGCGCCAGCAGCTTGGACCACCCCGGGGGGCAAGAGACCCAGTACTTC	CASSLDHPGGQETQYF
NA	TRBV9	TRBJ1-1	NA	TGTGCCAGCAGCGTAGACCCTTCGAGTGGTATGAACACTGAAGCTTTCTTT	CASSVDPSSGMNTEAFF
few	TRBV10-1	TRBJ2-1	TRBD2	TGCGCCAGCAGTGGGTTAGCGGGGGATGAGCAGTTCTTC	CASSGLAGDEQFF
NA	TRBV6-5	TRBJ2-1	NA	TGTGCCAGCAGTTACCCGCTCCGGGGTACGATCTCCTACAATGAGCAGTTCTTC	CASSYPLRGTISYNEQFF
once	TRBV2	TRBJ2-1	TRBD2	TGTGCCAGCAATATAGGGACTAGCGACAGGACGTACGGTGAGCAGTTCTTC	CASNIGTSDRTYGEQFF
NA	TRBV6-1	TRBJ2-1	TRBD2	TGTGCCAGCAGTGAATTAGGCGGGGGATCCTACAATGAGCAGTTCTTC	CASSELGGGSYNEQFF
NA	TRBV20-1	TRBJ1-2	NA	TGCAGTGCTAGAGATGTGGCAGCCTATGGCTACACCTTC	CSARDVAAYGYTF
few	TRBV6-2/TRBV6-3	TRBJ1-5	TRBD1	TGTGCCAGCAGTTACTCGGGACAGGGCAATCAGCCCCAGCATTTT	CASSYSGQGNQPQHF
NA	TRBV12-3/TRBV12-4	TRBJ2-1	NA	TGTGCCAGCACCATCCTGGGGGGACAGAATGAGCAGTTCTTC	CASTILGGQNEQFF
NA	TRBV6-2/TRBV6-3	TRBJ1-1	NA	TGTGCCAGTCGGGTGGTGGGAAACACTGAAGCTTTCTTT	CASRVVGNTEAFF
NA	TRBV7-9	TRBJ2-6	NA	TGTGCCAGCAGCTTCAGTCTTGGCTCTGGGGCCAACGTCCTGACTTTC	CASSFSLGSGANVLTF
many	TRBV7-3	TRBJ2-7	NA	TGTGCCAGCAGCTTAAGGGGTGGCGACACCACCTACGAGCAGTACTTC	CASSLRGGDTTYEQYF
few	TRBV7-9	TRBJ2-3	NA	TGTGCCAGCAGCTCCACGGACAGATTGGACACAGATACGCAGTATTTT	CASSSTDRLDTDTQYF
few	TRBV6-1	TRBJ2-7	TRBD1	TGTGCCAGCAGAACAGGGGGCAGCTCCTACGAGCAGTACTTC	CASRTGGSSYEQYF
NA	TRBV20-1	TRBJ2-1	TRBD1	TGCAGTGCTGGAAGGACAGGGACAAACAATGAGCAGTTCTTC	CSAGRTGTNNEQFF
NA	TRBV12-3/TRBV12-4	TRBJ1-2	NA	TGTGCCAGCAGTTTAGGAGCCCAAGGAGGCTATGGCTACACCTTC	CASSLGAQGGYGYTF
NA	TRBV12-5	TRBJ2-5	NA	TGTGCTAGTGCCCTCTATGAGACCCAGTACTTC	CASALYETQYF
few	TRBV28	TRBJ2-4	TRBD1	TGTGCCAGCAGTTTGGGGACAGGGATAGCCAAAAACATTCAGTACTTC	CASSLGTGIAKNIQYF
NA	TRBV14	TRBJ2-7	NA	TGTGCCAGCAGCCAAGGGGGGTACTACGAGCAGTACTTC	CASSQGGYYEQYF
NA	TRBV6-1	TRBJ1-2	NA	TGTGCCAGCAGTCACAGGACGGGGAATGGCTACACCTTC	CASSHRTGNGYTF
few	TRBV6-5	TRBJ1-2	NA	TGTGCCAGCAGTTACTCGCCAGCCCCCTCGGGGTACTATGGCTACACCTTC	CASSYSPAPSGYYGYTF
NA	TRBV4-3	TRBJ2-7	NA	TGCGCCAGCAGCCAGCGGGGGCGTTCAGCCTACGAGCAGTACTTC	CASSQRGRSAYEQYF
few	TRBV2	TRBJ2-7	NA	TGTGCCAGCAGGGATCTAGTCCTCGCGAGCGAGCAGTACTTC	CASRDLVLASEQYF
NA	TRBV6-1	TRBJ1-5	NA	TGTGCCAGCAGTGAAGCAGACGGGAGCAATCAGCCCCAGCATTTT	CASSEADGSNQPQHF
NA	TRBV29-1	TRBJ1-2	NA	TGCAGCGTTGATAGTAAACCAAACTATGGCTACACCTTC	CSVDSKPNYGYTF
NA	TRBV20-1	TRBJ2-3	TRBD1	TGCAGTGCTAGTAGGGACAGGGAGGACACAGATACGCAGTATTTT	CSASRDREDTDTQYF
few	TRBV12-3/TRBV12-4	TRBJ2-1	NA	TGTGCCAGCAGTTTAAAACTCGGCGGTGAGCAGTTCTTC	CASSLKLGGEQFF
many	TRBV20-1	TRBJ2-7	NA	TGCAGTGCTAAATTTGGGGGAAACTCCTACGAGCAGTACTTC	CSAKFGGNSYEQYF
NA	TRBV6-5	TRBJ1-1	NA	TGTGCCAGCAGTTACTCGTCCATTGATTTTGAAGCTTTCTTT	CASSYSSIDFEAFF
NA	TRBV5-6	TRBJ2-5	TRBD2	TGTGCCAGCAGCGCCCGATATTGGGCGGGAGGTTCGGTGGTAAAAGAGACCCAGTACTTC	CASSARYWAGGSVVKETQYF
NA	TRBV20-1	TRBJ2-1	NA	TGCAGTGCTGATGACGGGAGTTCCTACAATGAGCAGTTCTTC	CSADDGSSYNEQFF
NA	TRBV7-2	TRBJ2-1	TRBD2	TGTGCCAGCAGCTGGGGCGGGAGGGATGATGGGCAGTTCTTC	CASSWGGRDDGQFF